Each of the 28 T cell receptor beta chains below was sequenced from the same sample in a study of vaccination and CD4 T cells after COVID-19. Cultured CD4+ T-cell DNA underwent Oncomine TCR Beta short-read sequencing. TCRdb recomputed calls from the PCR reads with MiXCR, one row per CDR3 protein. The table lists 20,000 to 25,000 distinct CDR3 sequences, around 42% of them singletons. Treatment described: roughly 11-day PBMC culture with coronavirus spike peptide pools or control peptides (ViraFEST assay). No antigen has been assigned to these receptors. The source was CD4+ T cells from blood, cultured in vitro, collected before SARS-CoV-2 vaccination. These receptors all come from a human donor who received a COVID-19 vaccine.

The rearrangement uses TRBV18 and TRBJ1-2; D is possibly TRBD1 (6 bases). CDR1 KGHSH and CDR2 LQKENI come from the germline V gene. V was trimmed by 4 bases and J by 7 bases, leaving 13 bases between them. This CDR3 region has 13 residues. The CDR3 loop reads CASSRAGESGYTF. CDR3 sequence (DNA): TGTGCCAGCTCACGAGCAGGGGAAAGTGGCTACACCTTC.

The chain combines TRBV6-5 with TRBJ2-2, with 9 bases fitting TRBD2. Germline V CDR1 and CDR2: MNHEY, SVGAGI. V trimming: 2 bases; J trimming: 4 bases; junction bases outside the gene matches: 5. The CDR3 totals 16 residues. The CDR3 loop is CASSYRGGAGTGELFF. The CDR3 coding sequence is TGTGCCAGCAGTTACCGCGGGGGGGCGGGCACCGGGGAGCTGTTTTTT.

This chain links TRBV7-9 with TRBJ1-1; 7 positions agree with TRBD1. Germline assignment: CDR1 SEHNR and CDR2 FQNEAQ (reference sequence). This CDR3 comprises 14 residues. V was clipped by 6 bases and J by 6 bases; unmatched bases: 10. The CDR3 DNA sequence: TGTGCCAGCAGGCAGTCCGACAGGGTTGCTGAAGCTTTCTTT. This gives the protein CASRQSDRVAEAFF.

The sample holds a few counts of this clonotype. The rearrangement uses TRBV11-2 and TRBJ2-3; a weak D match, TRBD2 (7 bases). The CDR3 loop spans 15 amino acids. The germline CDR1 and CDR2 sequences are SGHAT and FQNNGV. Trimming left V 5 bases short and J 0 bases short, with 12 bases between. CDR3 sequence: CASSVGGPSTDTQYF. CDR3 DNA sequence: TGTGCCAGCAGCGTCGGGGGGCCTAGCACAGATACGCAGTATTTT. The full variable domain, in which reference TRBV11-2 and TRBJ2-3 provide the parts outside the CDR3, is EAGVAQSPRYKIIEKRQSVAFWCNPISGHATLYWYQQILGQGPKLLIQFQNNGVVDDSQLPKDRFSAERLKGVDSTLKIQPAKLEDSAVYLCASSVGGPSTDTQYFGPGTRLTVL.

The V gene is TRBV5-1, the J gene TRBJ2-7; 9 bases line up with TRBD1. Germline CDR1 reads SGHRS; CDR2 reads YFSETQ. V shed 3 bases and J 1 base; nucleotides not matched to a gene: 5. This CDR3 region has 15 residues. The CDR3 nucleotides read TGCGCCAGCAGCTACACAGGGGGCGAGTCCTACGAGCAGTACTTC. The encoded protein is CASSYTGGESYEQYF.

The rearrangement uses TRBV2 and TRBJ2-2; TRBD1 might be the D (5 bases). Germline values: CDR1 SNHLY, CDR2 FYNNEI. This CDR3 spans 14 amino acids. Trimming pared 7 bases from V and 0 bases from J, leaving 9 bases between. CDR3 bases: TGTGCCAGCAAGGACACAACGAACACCGGGGAGCTGTTTTTT. Protein product: CASKDTTNTGELFF.

This chain connects TRBV12-3 or TRBV12-4 to TRBJ2-2; D unclear. V was trimmed by 3 bases and J by 8 bases, leaving 7 bases between them. The CDR3 runs to 12 residues. This CDR3 reads CASSFGGGELFF. The DNA of the CDR3 is TGTGCCAGCAGTTTCGGTGGGGGGGAGCTGTTTTTT.

The J gene is TRBJ1-2, the V gene TRBV2, with 9 bases lining up with TRBD1. CDR1 SNHLY and CDR2 FYNNEI come from the germline V gene. V trimming: 3 bases; J trimming: 8 bases; junction bases outside the gene matches: 4. CDR3 length: 13 residues. The CDR3 DNA reads TGTGCCAGCAGTGACGGGACAGGGTCGGGCTACACCTTC. Translated, it gives CASSDGTGSGYTF.

The chain employs TRBV6-2 or TRBV6-3 and TRBJ2-2; D is unresolved. Germline V gene data show CDR1 as MNHEY and CDR2 as SVGEGT. The CDR3 length is 16 residues. Between the trimmed V and J ends, which lost 0 bases and 0 bases, there was a span of 8 bases. DNA for the CDR3: TGTGCCAGCAGTTACTCGCTTCTAGCGAACACCGGGGAGCTGTTTTTT. This sequence encodes CASSYSLLANTGELFF.

The rearrangement joins TRBV2 to TRBJ1-1; D is ambiguous. V dropped 1 base and J dropped 3 bases, with 9 bases sitting between them. Germline lookup yields CDR1 SNHLY and CDR2 FYNNEI. This CDR3 comprises 14 residues. CDR3 amino acids: CASSEVRGYTEAFF. CDR3 sequence (DNA): TGTGCCAGCAGTGAAGTGAGAGGGTACACTGAAGCTTTCTTT.

This chain connects TRBV6-1 to TRBJ1-5, with D tentatively TRBD1 (6 bases). Germline lookup yields CDR1 MNHNS and CDR2 SASEGT. The CDR3 is 18 residues long. The V end was cut by 7 bases, the J end by 1 base, with 23 bases between. CDR3 bases: TGTGCCAGCACCCTATTAGTCCGGACAGTGGGGAGCAATCAGCCCCAGCATTTT. It translates to CASTLLVRTVGSNQPQHF.

This clonotype was counted only a few times. The chain couples TRBV30 to TRBJ1-5; D perhaps matches TRBD1 (5 bases). The CDR3 length is 18 residues. The V gene lost 2 bases and the J gene lost 2 bases, with 22 bases spanning the gap. Germline V gene lookup returns CDR1 GTSNPN and CDR2 SVGIG (reference sequence). CDR3 residues: CAWSKPRDPRRGNQPQHF. The DNA of the CDR3 is TGTGCCTGGAGTAAGCCCCGGGACCCAAGGAGAGGCAATCAGCCCCAGCATTTT.

The chain carries TRBV12-3 or TRBV12-4 and TRBJ1-5; D call uncertain. V was shortened by 3 bases and J by 1 base, with 10 bases between the two germline ends. CDR3 length equals 15 residues. Here the CDR3 DNA reads TGTGCCAGCAGTTTTCAGGCAGGAAGCAATCAGCCCCAGCATTTT. As protein: CASSFQAGSNQPQHF.

The CDR3 protein is CSAPPGLAGRVGTDTQYF. CDR3 in DNA: TGCAGTGCTCCACCCGGGCTAGCGGGGAGAGTAGGCACAGATACGCAGTATTTT. V gene TRBV20-1 combines with J gene TRBJ2-3; 9 nucleotides align to TRBD2. The length of the CDR3 is 18 residues. With 5 bases clipped from V and 1 base from J, the junction kept 16 bases outside the gene matches. CDR1 is DFQATT, CDR2 SNEGSKA, per germline (reference sequence).

This clonotype has a handful of counts. CDR3 coding DNA: TGTGCCAGCAGCCAAGGTAGTGGTAGCAATCAGCCCCAGCATTTT. This gives the protein CASSQGSGSNQPQHF. The V and J genes are TRBV4-2 and TRBJ1-5; D gene uncertain. Trimming took off 1 base at V and 0 bases at J, with 7 bases between the two ends. Looked up from germline, CDR1 is LGHNA and CDR2 is YNFKEQ. This CDR3 is built from 15 residues.

The V and J genes are TRBV7-2 and TRBJ2-7; no clear D. CDR1 and CDR2 from the germline V gene are SGHTA and FQGNSA. This CDR3 contains 15 residues. The V end was cut by 1 base, the J end by 1 base, with 11 bases between. The DNA for the CDR3 is TGTGCCAGCAGCTTAGGGCCTACCAATTCCTACGAGCAGTACTTC. Protein: CASSLGPTNSYEQYF.

This clonotype was picked up a small number of times. The gene calls are TRBV24-1 and TRBJ1-1; 7 bases map to TRBD1. Germline V gene sequence: CDR1 KGHDR, CDR2 SFDVKD. The CDR3 is 12 amino acids. The junction had 1 base not matched to a gene; V was cut back by 7 bases and J by 3 bases. The CDR3 coding sequence is TGTGCCACCAGCCAGGGGGACACTGAAGCTTTCTTT. Amino acids: CATSQGDTEAFF.

This clonotype was found a few times. This sequence joins TRBV20-1 and TRBJ2-3; D may match TRBD1 or TRBD2 (6 bases each). V was pared by 3 bases and J by 8 bases, with 24 bases between. CDR1 and CDR2 from the germline V gene are DFQATT and SNEGSKA (reference sequence). The CDR3 runs 16 residues. CDR3 sequence (DNA): TGCAGTGCTAGGAGCCTTGGAAGGGGGGATAGGGGTACGCAGTATTTT. It specifies CSARSLGRGDRGTQYF.

There are a few counts of this clonotype. The chain couples TRBV6-1 to TRBJ2-3; tentative D call: TRBD1 (7 bases). The CDR3 has 15 amino acids. From germline, CDR1 is MNHNS and CDR2 SASEGT. Trimming left V 6 bases short and J 1 base short, with 14 bases between. Here the CDR3 reads CASRRDRERTDTQYF. The CDR3 region has the DNA TGTGCCAGCAGGCGGGACAGAGAACGCACAGATACGCAGTATTTT.

The chain joins TRBV19 to TRBJ1-6, with TRBD1 as a possible D gene (6 bases). Trimming left V 3 bases short and J 5 bases short, with 11 bases between. CDR1 is LNHDA, CDR2 SQIVND, per germline (reference sequence). The CDR3 runs 15 residues. CDR3 amino acids: CASSIGGADNSPLHF. The DNA for the CDR3 is TGTGCCAGTAGTATTGGGGGGGCAGATAATTCACCCCTCCACTTT.

V is TRBV19 and J is TRBJ2-5; 9 bases line up with TRBD1. The CDR3 is 16 amino acids. Germline V gene sequence: CDR1 LNHDA, CDR2 SQIVND (reference sequence). V shed 6 bases, J shed 1 base, and the junction held 9 bases outside the gene matches. The CDR3 sequence is CASRKTGGDFQETQYF. DNA of the CDR3: TGTGCCAGTAGAAAGACAGGGGGTGACTTCCAAGAGACCCAGTACTTC.

This clonotype has more than one count but fewer than ten. The V call is TRBV24-1, the J call TRBJ1-2; 8 bases are shared with TRBD1. Unmatched junction bases numbered 6, after V lost 9 bases and J lost 7 bases. Germline CDR1 and CDR2: KGHDR and SFDVKD. This CDR3 region has 12 residues. The CDR3 region is CATAGQEGGYTF. DNA for the CDR3: TGTGCCACCGCGGGACAGGAAGGTGGCTACACCTTC.

In this sample, this clonotype turned up once. The V gene is TRBV12-3 or TRBV12-4, the J gene TRBJ2-2; 11 bases are shared with TRBD2. The length of the CDR3 is 16 residues. V dropped 3 bases and J dropped 5; count of bases not matched to a gene: 5. The CDR3 DNA sequence: TGTGCCAGCAGTTTTTATTCTAGCGGGGGGACCGGGGAGCTGTTTTTT. This codes for CASSFYSSGGTGELFF.

This clonotype occurred a few times. V is TRBV7-8 and J is TRBJ2-2; D possibly corresponds to TRBD1 (5 bases). The ends were cut back, 5 bases at V and 6 bases at J, with 16 bases in the middle. Per germline, CDR1 SGHVS and CDR2 FQNEAQ. The length of the CDR3 is 15 residues. The CDR3 region has the DNA TGTGCCAGCAGCGTAGGAAGGACACACCCCGGGGAGCTGTTTTTT. Its translation: CASSVGRTHPGELFF.

This clonotype was seen a handful of times. V gene TRBV27 combines with J gene TRBJ2-5; 15 bases are shared with TRBD2. Germline assignment: CDR1 MNHEY and CDR2 SMNVEV (reference sequence). The CDR3 covers 20 residues. Trimming cost V 2 bases and J 5 bases; bases outside gene matches: 15. CDR3 sequence (DNA): TGTGCCAGCAGTTTAAGGGGTCTCGGACTAGCGGGGGGGCCCCAGGAGACCCAGTACTTC. Its protein is CASSLRGLGLAGGPQETQYF.

The V call is TRBV5-6, the J call TRBJ2-7, with TRBD2 identical over 12 bases. V lost 4 bases to trimming and J lost 2 bases; unmatched junction nucleotides: 4. The germline V gene encodes CDR1 SGHDT and CDR2 YYEEEE. The CDR3 contains 15 residues. CDR3 sequence (DNA): TGTGCCAGCAGCCGGAGACTAGCGGGGGCCTACGAGCAGTACTTC. It encodes CASSRRLAGAYEQYF.

The chain recombines TRBV7-9 with TRBJ1-6; D gene ambiguous. The V gene lost 5 bases and the J gene lost 0 bases, with 23 bases spanning the gap. The CDR3 sequence is 20 residues long. CDR1 and CDR2 from the germline V gene are SEHNR and FQNEAQ (reference sequence). The CDR3 spells CASSATYSFPGSSYNSPLHF. The DNA of the CDR3 is TGTGCCAGCAGCGCCACCTACAGTTTTCCCGGGAGCTCCTATAATTCACCCCTCCACTTT.

This clonotype was counted only a few times. The V gene is TRBV27, the J gene TRBJ1-2; D remains unclear. The CDR3 is 15 amino acids. Germline loops: CDR1 MNHEY, CDR2 SMNVEV (reference sequence). V shed 2 bases and J shed 2 bases, with 12 bases lying between them. In DNA form, the CDR3 reads TGTGCCAGCAGTTTAAGGTCCGGGAACAACTATGGCTACACCTTC. Protein: CASSLRSGNNYGYTF.